This T cell receptor beta chain was found in a study of cytomegalovirus exposure and HLA in healthy donors. Whole-study findings and limits: Most subjects had HLA-A and HLA-B alleles reportedly predicted accurately by TCR beta sequences. Information on immune exposure was restricted to one variable (CMV serostatus). Researchers catalogued under 200 TCR beta chains as cytomegalovirus-associated.

Concerning this clone itself: The antigen remains undetermined.

Whereas donors were nominally healthy upon sampling, unrecorded immune exposures were probable. Germline V gene lookup returns CDR1 SQVTM and CDR2 ANQGSEA. The CDR3 length is 12 residues. The V gene lost 4 bases and the J gene lost 0 bases, with 7 bases spanning the gap. Primers for the PCR totalled 60 Vbeta and 13 Jbeta. Libraries were prepared by immunoSEQ multiplex PCR; TCRdb keeps only in-frame clonotypes and omits some of them. This table holds over 40,000 clones, roughly 87% found once. Sequencing was performed on PBMCs. The chain recombines TRBV29-1 with TRBJ2-7; no firm D call. The origin of this receptor is a woman between 40 and 55 years old in good health and CMV-seropositive. CDR3 protein: CSVASSSYEQYF. CDR3 nucleotide sequence: TGCAGCGTTGCATCGAGCTCCTACGAGCAGTACTTC.